This T cell receptor beta chain is from a study of PD-1 blockade in classical Hodgkin lymphoma. General study findings and limits: Prior to therapy, complete responders displayed diversity much like that of newly diagnosed patients. Patients who initiated nivolumab within 1 year of ASCT were excluded.

This CDR3 has 15 amino acids. The ends were cut back, 2 bases at V and 1 base at J, with 11 bases in the middle. Germline CDR1 is MDHEN and CDR2 is SYDVKM. Method: immunoSEQ multiplex PCR; TCRdb's copy keeps in-frame clones and lacks some. Among around 6,200 clones listed, approximately 89% were seen once. As to this clone: Its target is not known.

The time point was: cycle 4 day 1 (C4D1), after less than seven weeks of nivolumab. With no exception, relapse followed autologous stem cell transplantation in all patients, and brentuximab vedotin exposure varied. Isolation of CD4+ T cells from thawed PBMCs was performed by magnetic negative selection. This rearrangement joins TRBV28 to TRBJ1-1; D not resolved. The sequenced sample was CD4+ T cells from blood, obtained before the fourth cycle of nivolumab. This clonotype originated in a human donor with classical Hodgkin lymphoma. The CDR3 sequence: CASSLPGRANTEAFF. The CDR3 DNA is TGTGCCAGCAGTTTACCTGGACGGGCGAACACTGAAGCTTTCTTT.